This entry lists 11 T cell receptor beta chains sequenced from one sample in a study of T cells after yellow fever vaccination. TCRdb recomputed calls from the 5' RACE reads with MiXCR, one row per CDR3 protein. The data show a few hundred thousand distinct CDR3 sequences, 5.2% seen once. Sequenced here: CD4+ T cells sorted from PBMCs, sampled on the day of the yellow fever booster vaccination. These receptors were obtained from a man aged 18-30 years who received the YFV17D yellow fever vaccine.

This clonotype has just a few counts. CDR3 amino acids: CASSSAGLAGRNEQFF. CDR3 in DNA: TGTGCCAGCAGTTCTGCCGGACTAGCGGGGCGGAATGAGCAGTTCTTC. The V and J genes are TRBV28 and TRBJ2-1; 12 bases line up with TRBD2. The germline V gene encodes CDR1 MDHEN and CDR2 SYDVKM. There are 16 residues in the CDR3. V was clipped by 4 bases and J by 7 bases; unmatched bases: 8.

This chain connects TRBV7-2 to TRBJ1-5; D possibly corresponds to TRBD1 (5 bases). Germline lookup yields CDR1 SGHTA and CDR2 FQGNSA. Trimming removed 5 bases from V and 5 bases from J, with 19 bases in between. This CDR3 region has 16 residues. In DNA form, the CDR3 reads TGTGCCAGCAGCCCAGCGGCATCGGGGGGAGATCAGCCCCAGCATTTT. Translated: CASSPAASGGDQPQHF.

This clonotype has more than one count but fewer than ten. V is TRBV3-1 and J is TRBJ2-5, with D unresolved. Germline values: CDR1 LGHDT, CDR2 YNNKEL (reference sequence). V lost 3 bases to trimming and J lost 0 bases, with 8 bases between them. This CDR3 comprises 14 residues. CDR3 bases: TGTGCCAGCAGCCATAGGGTCGACCAAGAGACCCAGTACTTC. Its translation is CASSHRVDQETQYF.

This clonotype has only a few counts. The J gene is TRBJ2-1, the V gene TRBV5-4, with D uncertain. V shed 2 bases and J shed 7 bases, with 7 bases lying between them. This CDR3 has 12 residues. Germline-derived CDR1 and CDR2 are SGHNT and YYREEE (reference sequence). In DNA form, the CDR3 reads TGTGCCAGCAGCTTAAAGGGAAATGAGCAGTTCTTC. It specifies CASSLKGNEQFF.

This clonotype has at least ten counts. The CDR3 spells CASTGTSGGTGKDTQYF. The CDR3 region has the DNA TGTGCCAGCACCGGGACTAGCGGGGGGACGGGAAAAGATACGCAGTATTTT. The chain is built from TRBV2 and TRBJ2-3; 15 bases map to TRBD2. Germline V gives CDR1 SNHLY, CDR2 FYNNEI. V shed 7 bases, J shed 5 bases, and the junction held 10 bases outside the gene matches. The CDR3 runs to 17 residues.

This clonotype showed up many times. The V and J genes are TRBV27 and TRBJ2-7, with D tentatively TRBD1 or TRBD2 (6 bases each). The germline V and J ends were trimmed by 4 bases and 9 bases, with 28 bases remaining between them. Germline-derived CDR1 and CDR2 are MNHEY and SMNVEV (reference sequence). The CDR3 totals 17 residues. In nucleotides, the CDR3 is TGTGCCAGCAGTTCTTTGGTGGGGGGCTACCATACCACCCGGCAGTACTTC. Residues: CASSSLVGGYHTTRQYF.

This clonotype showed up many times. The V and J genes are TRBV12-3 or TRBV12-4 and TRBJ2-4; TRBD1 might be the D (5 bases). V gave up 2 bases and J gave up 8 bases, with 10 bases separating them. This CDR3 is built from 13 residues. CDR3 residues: CASSLLGADIQYF. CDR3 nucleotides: TGTGCCAGCAGTTTATTAGGGGCGGACATTCAGTACTTC.

The CDR3 loop reads CASTPGDKVTDTQYF. CDR3 bases: TGTGCCAGTACCCCGGGGGACAAAGTGACAGATACGCAGTATTTT. V and J are TRBV19 and TRBJ2-3, with D possibly being TRBD1 or TRBD2 (6 bases each). Germline V gives CDR1 LNHDA, CDR2 SQIVND (reference sequence). Trimming removed 7 bases from V and 3 bases from J, with 17 bases in between. There are 15 residues in the CDR3.

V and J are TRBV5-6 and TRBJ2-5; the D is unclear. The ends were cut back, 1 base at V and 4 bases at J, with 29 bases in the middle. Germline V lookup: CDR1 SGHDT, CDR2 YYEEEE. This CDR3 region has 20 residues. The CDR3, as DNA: TGTGCCAGCAGCTTGACTGTCCTGCTGACGGGCCTCCAAGTTAGAGAGACCCAGTACTTC. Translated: CASSLTVLLTGLQVRETQYF.

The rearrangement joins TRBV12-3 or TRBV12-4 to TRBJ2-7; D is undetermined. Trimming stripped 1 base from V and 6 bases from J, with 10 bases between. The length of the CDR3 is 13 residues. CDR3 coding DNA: TGTGCCAGCAGTTTAGGGCAGCAAAGCGAGCAGTACGTC. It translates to CASSLGQQSEQYV.

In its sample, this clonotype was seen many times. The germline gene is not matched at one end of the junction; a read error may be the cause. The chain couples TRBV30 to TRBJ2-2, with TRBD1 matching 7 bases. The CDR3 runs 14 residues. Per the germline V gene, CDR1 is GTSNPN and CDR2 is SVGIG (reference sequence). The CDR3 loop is CAWNPGQNPGELFF. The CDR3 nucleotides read TGTGCCTGGAATCCGGGACAGAACCCCGGGGAGCTGTTTTTT.